Listed below are T cell receptor beta chains from one sample, sequenced in a study of blood T cell repertoires in COVID-19. The table came from immunoSEQ multiplex PCR; TCRdb's copy has only in-frame clones and leaves some out. The profile shows around 130,000 clones, about 77% of them singletons. Sample: peripheral blood. The source of these receptors is an elderly man with acute or convalescent COVID-19. The CDR3 runs from the conserved cysteine through the conserved F or W. D genes are given only for firm matches. Rows give clone size only sometimes, using once, few, many, or a class for an expanded clone.

j_call: TRBJ1-5; v_call: TRBV18; clone_size: few; d_call: TRBD1; cdr3_aa: CASSPEQGSQPQHF; cdr3_nt: TGTGCCAGCTCACCCGAACAGGGGAGTCAGCCCCAGCATTTT
j_call: TRBJ1-1; v_call: TRBV19; clone_size: .; d_call: TRBD1; cdr3_aa: CAITGGTEAFF; cdr3_nt: TGTGCCATTACAGGGGGCACTGAAGCTTTCTTT
j_call: TRBJ1-1; v_call: TRBV6-6; clone_size: .; d_call: TRBD1; cdr3_aa: CASNFPGTVNTEAFF; cdr3_nt: TGTGCCAGCAATTTTCCCGGGACAGTGAACACTGAAGCTTTCTTT
j_call: TRBJ2-1; v_call: TRBV11-3; clone_size: .; d_call: .; cdr3_aa: CASSLGRQNHEQFF; cdr3_nt: TGTGCCAGCAGCTTAGGGAGACAGAACCATGAGCAGTTCTTC
j_call: TRBJ1-1; v_call: TRBV19; clone_size: once; d_call: TRBD1; cdr3_aa: CASRSGQGAMNTEAFF; cdr3_nt: TGTGCCAGTAGGTCGGGACAGGGGGCTATGAACACTGAAGCTTTCTTT
j_call: TRBJ2-7; v_call: TRBV5-1; clone_size: few; d_call: .; cdr3_aa: CASSLGGEGRYEQYF; cdr3_nt: TGCGCCAGCAGCTTGGGGGGAGAGGGTAGATACGAGCAGTACTTC
j_call: TRBJ2-2; v_call: TRBV7-8; clone_size: once; d_call: .; cdr3_aa: CASSIRGGRVNTGELFF; cdr3_nt: TGTGCCAGCAGCATCCGAGGCGGCAGGGTGAACACCGGGGAGCTGTTTTTT
j_call: TRBJ1-6; v_call: TRBV3-1/TRBV3-2; clone_size: .; d_call: TRBD1; cdr3_aa: CASSRGTGNNSPLHF; cdr3_nt: TGTGCCAGCAGCCGAGGGACAGGGAATAATTCACCCCTCCACTTT
j_call: TRBJ2-1; v_call: TRBV10-3; clone_size: many; d_call: TRBD2; cdr3_aa: CAISDPTLAGANEQFF; cdr3_nt: TGTGCCATCAGTGACCCGACCCTAGCGGGGGCTAATGAGCAGTTCTTC
j_call: TRBJ2-3; v_call: TRBV7-3; clone_size: .; d_call: .; cdr3_aa: CASSLSGPDTQYF; cdr3_nt: TGTGCCAGCAGCTTATCAGGGCCAGATACGCAGTATTTT
j_call: TRBJ1-1; v_call: TRBV19; clone_size: .; d_call: .; cdr3_aa: CASYRDPRYTEAFF; cdr3_nt: TGTGCCAGCTACAGGGACCCTAGATACACTGAAGCTTTCTTT
j_call: TRBJ2-5; v_call: TRBV4-1; clone_size: .; d_call: TRBD2; cdr3_aa: CASSQTSGGPGYF; cdr3_nt: TGCGCCAGCAGCCAGACTAGCGGGGGCCCGGGGTACTTC
j_call: TRBJ2-7; v_call: TRBV5-5; clone_size: .; d_call: .; cdr3_aa: CASSLGTDYEQYF; cdr3_nt: TGTGCCAGCAGCTTGGGGACAGACTACGAGCAGTACTTC
j_call: TRBJ1-2; v_call: TRBV5-1; clone_size: .; d_call: .; cdr3_aa: CASSLDTFYYGYTF; cdr3_nt: TGCGCCAGCAGCTTGGACACCTTTTACTATGGCTACACCTTC
j_call: TRBJ1-2; v_call: TRBV28; clone_size: .; d_call: .; cdr3_aa: CASSLSAGAYGYTF; cdr3_nt: TGTGCCAGCAGTTTATCAGCAGGTGCCTATGGCTACACCTTC
j_call: TRBJ2-1; v_call: TRBV3-1/TRBV3-2; clone_size: .; d_call: TRBD1; cdr3_aa: CASSQGDSINEQFF; cdr3_nt: TGTGCCAGCAGCCAAGGGGACAGCATCAATGAGCAGTTCTTC
j_call: TRBJ2-1; v_call: TRBV7-9; clone_size: .; d_call: .; cdr3_aa: CASSLSGGSFNEQFF; cdr3_nt: TGTGCCAGCAGCTTATCAGGGGGGTCCTTCAATGAGCAGTTCTTC
j_call: TRBJ2-1; v_call: TRBV5-5; clone_size: .; d_call: TRBD2; cdr3_aa: CASSRLAGGHNEQFF; cdr3_nt: TGTGCCAGCAGCCGACTAGCGGGGGGGCACAATGAGCAGTTCTTC
j_call: TRBJ2-2; v_call: TRBV5-1; clone_size: once; d_call: .; cdr3_aa: CASSSPGLANTGELFF; cdr3_nt: TGCGCCAGCAGCTCCCCTGGACTGGCGAACACCGGGGAGCTGTTTTTT
j_call: TRBJ2-7; v_call: TRBV6-6; clone_size: .; d_call: TRBD1; cdr3_aa: CASSSRDRDYEQYF; cdr3_nt: TGTGCCAGCAGTTCCCGGGACAGGGACTACGAGCAGTACTTC
j_call: TRBJ2-7; v_call: TRBV4-2; clone_size: once; d_call: .; cdr3_aa: CASSSLDSPYEQYF; cdr3_nt: TGTGCCAGCAGCAGCCTTGATAGTCCGTACGAGCAGTACTTC
j_call: TRBJ1-1; v_call: TRBV6-6; clone_size: .; d_call: .; cdr3_aa: CASSSHRPGTEAFF; cdr3_nt: TGTGCCAGCAGTTCCCACAGGCCAGGCACTGAAGCTTTCTTT
j_call: TRBJ2-3; v_call: TRBV19; clone_size: .; d_call: TRBD2; cdr3_aa: CASSMRFRGGRSTDTQYF; cdr3_nt: TGTGCCAGTAGTATGAGGTTTCGGGGGGGCCGGTCCACAGATACGCAGTATTTT
j_call: TRBJ2-4; v_call: TRBV5-1; clone_size: .; d_call: .; cdr3_aa: CASSLGDIGLAIQYF; cdr3_nt: TGCGCCAGCAGCTTAGGGGACATTGGGTTGGCCATTCAGTACTTC
j_call: TRBJ1-2; v_call: TRBV2; clone_size: .; d_call: .; cdr3_aa: CASSEQGIFYGYTF; cdr3_nt: TGTGCCAGCAGTGAACAGGGTATTTTCTATGGCTACACCTTC
j_call: TRBJ2-7; v_call: TRBV11-2; clone_size: few; d_call: TRBD1; cdr3_aa: CASSRREGAGQTYEQYF; cdr3_nt: TGTGCCAGCAGCCGCCGTGAGGGGGCGGGTCAGACCTACGAGCAGTACTTC
j_call: TRBJ2-3; v_call: TRBV30; clone_size: .; d_call: TRBD2; cdr3_aa: CAWSRGGPSTDTQYF; cdr3_nt: TGTGCCTGGAGTCGGGGAGGGCCTAGCACAGATACGCAGTATTTT
j_call: TRBJ2-7; v_call: TRBV29-1; clone_size: .; d_call: TRBD2; cdr3_aa: CSVVAGAPWEQYF; cdr3_nt: TGCAGCGTTGTAGCGGGGGCCCCTTGGGAGCAGTACTTC
j_call: TRBJ1-2; v_call: TRBV21-1; clone_size: .; d_call: .; cdr3_aa: CASSEGQFCGYTF; cdr3_nt: TGTGCCAGCAGCGAGGGACAGTTCTGTGGCTACACCTTC
j_call: TRBJ2-5; v_call: TRBV7-9; clone_size: .; d_call: .; cdr3_aa: CASSWAGSVGETQYF; cdr3_nt: TGTGCCAGCAGCTGGGCAGGGTCGGTAGGTGAGACCCAGTACTTC
j_call: TRBJ1-2; v_call: TRBV27; clone_size: .; d_call: .; cdr3_aa: CASSLRFGGEHGYTF; cdr3_nt: TGTGCCAGCAGTTTAAGGTTCGGGGGGGAGCATGGCTACACCTTC
j_call: TRBJ2-2; v_call: TRBV29-1; clone_size: .; d_call: TRBD1; cdr3_aa: CSVLTGGWTGELFF; cdr3_nt: TGCAGCGTTCTGACAGGGGGGTGGACCGGGGAGCTGTTTTTT
j_call: TRBJ1-2; v_call: TRBV19; clone_size: .; d_call: TRBD1; cdr3_aa: CASSIGGTGVYGYTF; cdr3_nt: TGTGCCAGTAGTATAGGTGGGACAGGTGTCTATGGCTACACCTTC
j_call: TRBJ1-6; v_call: TRBV3-1/TRBV3-2; clone_size: .; d_call: .; cdr3_aa: CASSSTGYNSPLHF; cdr3_nt: TGTGCCAGCAGCTCCACAGGGTACAATTCACCCCTCCACTTT
j_call: TRBJ1-3; v_call: TRBV27; clone_size: .; d_call: .; cdr3_aa: CASSSYAGNTIYF; cdr3_nt: TGTGCCAGCAGTTCTTATGCTGGAAACACCATATATTTT
j_call: TRBJ1-2; v_call: TRBV7-9; clone_size: once; d_call: TRBD1; cdr3_aa: CASSRQGGNYGYTF; cdr3_nt: TGTGCCAGCAGCCGACAGGGTGGAAACTATGGCTACACCTTC
j_call: TRBJ1-2; v_call: TRBV6-5; clone_size: .; d_call: .; cdr3_aa: CASSSLYGYTF; cdr3_nt: TGTGCCAGCAGTTCCCTATATGGCTACACCTTC
j_call: TRBJ2-7; v_call: TRBV12-3/TRBV12-4; clone_size: .; d_call: TRBD2; cdr3_aa: CASSLAGGDEQYF; cdr3_nt: TGTGCCAGCAGTTTGGCGGGGGGTGACGAGCAGTACTTC
j_call: TRBJ2-1; v_call: TRBV5-1; clone_size: .; d_call: TRBD1; cdr3_aa: CASRATGRYNEQFF; cdr3_nt: TGCGCCAGCAGGGCGACAGGGCGGTACAATGAGCAGTTCTTC
j_call: TRBJ2-1; v_call: TRBV7-9; clone_size: few; d_call: TRBD1; cdr3_aa: CASSLRKDRGTDEQFF; cdr3_nt: TGTGCCAGCAGCTTAAGGAAGGACAGGGGGACCGATGAGCAGTTCTTC
j_call: TRBJ1-2; v_call: TRBV2; clone_size: .; d_call: TRBD1; cdr3_aa: CASRGTASNYGYTF; cdr3_nt: TGTGCCAGCAGGGGGACAGCCTCTAACTATGGCTACACCTTC
j_call: TRBJ1-5; v_call: TRBV2; clone_size: .; d_call: .; cdr3_aa: CASRGVYSNQPQHF; cdr3_nt: TGTGCCAGCAGGGGAGTTTATAGCAATCAGCCCCAGCATTTT
j_call: TRBJ2-1; v_call: TRBV9; clone_size: .; d_call: .; cdr3_aa: CASSASSYVGYNEQFF; cdr3_nt: TGTGCCAGCAGCGCTTCAAGCTATGTCGGCTACAATGAGCAGTTCTTC
j_call: TRBJ2-1; v_call: TRBV7-9; clone_size: once; d_call: TRBD2; cdr3_aa: CASSRTSGGTNEQFF; cdr3_nt: TGTGCCAGCAGCCGAACTAGCGGGGGGACGAATGAGCAGTTCTTC
j_call: TRBJ2-5; v_call: TRBV6-6; clone_size: .; d_call: .; cdr3_aa: CASSPQGGQETQYF; cdr3_nt: TGTGCCAGCAGCCCCCAGGGGGGTCAAGAGACCCAGTACTTC
j_call: TRBJ1-2; v_call: TRBV6-5; clone_size: .; d_call: .; cdr3_aa: CASGGIGRNYGYTF; cdr3_nt: TGTGCCAGCGGAGGTATAGGAAGAAACTATGGCTACACCTTC
j_call: TRBJ1-1; v_call: TRBV18; clone_size: once; d_call: .; cdr3_aa: CASSPRTGSWESNTEAFF; cdr3_nt: TGTGCCAGCTCACCGCGAACAGGGAGCTGGGAATCGAACACTGAAGCTTTCTTT
j_call: TRBJ2-1; v_call: TRBV12-3/TRBV12-4; clone_size: few; d_call: .; cdr3_aa: CASSLTGNEQFF; cdr3_nt: TGTGCCAGCAGTTTAACTGGCAATGAGCAGTTCTTC
j_call: TRBJ2-7; v_call: TRBV19; clone_size: .; d_call: TRBD1; cdr3_aa: CASSVTGGHEQYF; cdr3_nt: TGTGCCAGTAGTGTCACAGGGGGTCACGAGCAGTACTTC
j_call: TRBJ1-1; v_call: TRBV18; clone_size: .; d_call: .; cdr3_aa: CASSLNLLATGKDTEAFF; cdr3_nt: TGTGCCAGCTCACTCAACTTATTGGCCACAGGGAAGGACACTGAAGCTTTCTTT
j_call: TRBJ2-1; v_call: TRBV7-2; clone_size: .; d_call: TRBD2; cdr3_aa: CASSQPSGGYNEQFF; cdr3_nt: TGTGCCAGCAGCCAACCTAGCGGGGGCTACAATGAGCAGTTCTTC
j_call: TRBJ2-5; v_call: TRBV20-1; clone_size: .; d_call: .; cdr3_aa: CSTSSGETQYF; cdr3_nt: TGCAGTACTTCTTCCGGGGAGACCCAGTACTTC
j_call: TRBJ2-1; v_call: TRBV18; clone_size: once; d_call: TRBD2; cdr3_aa: CASSPRGGSYNEQFF; cdr3_nt: TGTGCCAGCTCACCACGGGGGGGGTCCTACAATGAGCAGTTCTTC
j_call: TRBJ1-1; v_call: TRBV27; clone_size: .; d_call: .; cdr3_aa: CASSLGRQAQAAEAFF; cdr3_nt: TGTGCCAGCAGTTTAGGCCGTCAAGCGCAAGCGGCTGAAGCTTTCTTT
j_call: TRBJ2-2; v_call: TRBV23-1; clone_size: once; d_call: .; cdr3_aa: CASSPIRQDANTGELFF; cdr3_nt: TGCGCCAGCAGTCCGATAAGACAGGACGCGAACACCGGGGAGCTGTTTTTT
j_call: TRBJ1-1; v_call: TRBV6-5; clone_size: .; d_call: .; cdr3_aa: CASERGYTEAFF; cdr3_nt: TGTGCCAGCGAACGGGGTTATACTGAAGCTTTCTTT
j_call: TRBJ1-2; v_call: TRBV6-5; clone_size: once; d_call: .; cdr3_aa: CASSFVQGSGYTF; cdr3_nt: TGTGCCAGCAGTTTCGTTCAGGGAAGTGGCTACACCTTC
j_call: TRBJ1-2; v_call: TRBV12-3/TRBV12-4; clone_size: .; d_call: TRBD1; cdr3_aa: CASGQGYGYTF; cdr3_nt: TGTGCCAGCGGACAGGGCTATGGCTACACCTTC